These 2 T cell receptor beta chains came from one sample sequenced in a study of Ad26.COV2.S vaccination and SARS-CoV-2 variants. Using immunoSEQ multiplex PCR, the repertoire was profiled, and TCRdb retains in-frame clones only, with some absent. The sample lists around 300,000 clones, less than 90% occurring once. Treatment: over 15 received Ad26.COV2.S at low or high dose, single or two shots; roughly five received placebo; per-sample allocation not given. Day 63 after the first vaccine or placebo injection was the time point for sampling. Material: peripheral blood, obtained in a trial of Ad26.COV2.S vaccine versus placebo. The receptors come from a person between 18 and 65 years old who received the Ad26.COV2.S COVID-19 vaccine or a placebo.

The chain employs TRBV30 and TRBJ2-2, with D perhaps TRBD2 (6 bases). This CDR3 region has 16 residues. From germline, CDR1 is GTSNPN and CDR2 SVGIG (reference sequence). V was clipped by 3 bases and J by 0 bases, with 14 bases between them. This CDR3 is CAWSAALASNTGELFF. DNA of the CDR3: TGTGCCTGGAGCGCCGCCCTAGCGTCGAACACCGGGGAGCTGTTTTTT.

The V gene is TRBV30, the J gene TRBJ1-6, with D unresolved. This CDR3 is built from 14 residues. CDR1 is GTSNPN, CDR2 SVGIG, per germline (reference sequence). Trimming left V 3 bases short and J 0 bases short, with 6 bases between. CDR3 in amino acids: CAWRVSSYNSPLHF. The DNA of the CDR3 is TGTGCCTGGAGGGTCAGCTCCTATAATTCACCCCTCCACTTT.